A selection of T cell receptor beta chains follows, all from one sample in a study of blood T cell repertoires in COVID-19. Using immunoSEQ multiplex PCR, the repertoire was profiled, and TCRdb retains in-frame clones only, with some absent. The table lists some 150,000 clones, under 85% of them singletons. The sequencing sample was made of peripheral blood. The origin of the receptors is a human donor in a cohort sampled during active COVID-19. Each CDR3 is given with its conserved first and last residue. D genes are given only for firm matches.

j_gene,d_gene,v_gene,CDR3nt,CDR3aa
TRBJ2-1,TRBD2,TRBV3-1/TRBV3-2,TGTGCCAGCAGCGGAGTGGGACTAGCGGGAGGCTATGAGCAGTTCTTC,CASSGVGLAGGYEQFF
TRBJ1-4,-,TRBV2,TGTGCCAGCAGATCCCCAACCTACGTGGATGAAAAACTGTTTTTT,CASRSPTYVDEKLFF
TRBJ2-7,TRBD2,TRBV9,TGTGCCAGCACCAAGGGGGTAGCGGGAAGGACCTACGAGCAGTACTTC,CASTKGVAGRTYEQYF
TRBJ2-5,-,TRBV29-1,TGCAGCGGCGGGTTGGGCCAAGAGACCCAGTACTTC,CSGGLGQETQYF
TRBJ2-3,-,TRBV7-9,TGTGCCAGCAGTCCAATACGCAGGCCGGACAGCCGCACAGATACGCAGTATTTT,CASSPIRRPDSRTDTQYF
TRBJ2-2,TRBD2,TRBV15,TGTGCCACCAGCGTAGGGTGGGGCGGGAGGATATCCGGGGAGCTGTTTTTT,CATSVGWGGRISGELFF
TRBJ2-1,TRBD2,TRBV5-4,TGTGCCATGGATCGGGGGGCTAGCGGGAGACGCGGGATATCCTACAATGAGCAGTTCTTC,CAMDRGASGRRGISYNEQFF
TRBJ2-5,TRBD2,TRBV7-6,TGTGCCAGCAGCTTCGGGGAAGCGGGAGGTCAAGAGACCCAGTACTTC,CASSFGEAGGQETQYF
TRBJ1-6,-,TRBV19,TGTGCCAGTAGCAACACAGGGCGGGTCGGCAATTCACCCCTCCACTTT,CASSNTGRVGNSPLHF
TRBJ2-4,TRBD2,TRBV18,TGTGCCAGCTCACCACCAGCGGGAGGGGTAAACATTCAGTACTTC,CASSPPAGGVNIQYF
TRBJ2-5,-,TRBV5-1,TGCGCCAGCAGCTCTACAGGGCGGGCGGAGACCCAGTACTTC,CASSSTGRAETQYF
TRBJ1-2,-,TRBV7-9,TGTGCCAGCAGCCCACCGGGACTCTATGGCTACACCTTC,CASSPPGLYGYTF